The 13 T cell receptor beta chains in this list originate from one sample, sequenced in a study of blood T cell repertoires in COVID-19. Data came from immunoSEQ multiplex PCR; TCRdb stores just in-frame clones and leaves some out. The profile shows approximately 330,000 clones, approximately 88% of them singletons. Source material: peripheral blood. All receptors come from a man aged 25 to 45 with COVID-19, enrolled during active disease.

The CDR3 nucleotides read TGCGCCAGCAGCTGGCAAGACAGGGCAGACACCATATATTTT. This translates into CASSWQDRADTIYF. J is TRBJ1-3 and V is TRBV5-1; the match to TRBD1 covers 7 bases. The CDR3 runs 14 residues. J lost 8 bases, V lost 3 bases, and 8 bases had no gene match. In germline, CDR1 is SGHRS, CDR2 YFSETQ.

The chain joins TRBV24-1 to TRBJ2-5; D is uncertain. Trimming stripped 6 bases from V and 2 bases from J, with 3 bases between. Germline V gives CDR1 KGHDR, CDR2 SFDVKD. The CDR3 is 11 amino acids. CDR3 bases: TGTGCCACCAGTCGGCAAGAGACCCAGTACTTC. It is translated as CATSRQETQYF.

The chain is built from TRBV5-6 and TRBJ2-7, with a weak D call TRBD2 (6 bases). Germline V gene data show CDR1 as SGHDT and CDR2 as YYEEEE. Trimming stripped 0 bases from V and 5 bases from J, with 15 bases between. The CDR3 covers 15 residues. As DNA, the CDR3 is TGTGCCAGCAGCTTGGGGGCAGGGAAGCGGGACGAGCAGTACTTC. Translation: CASSLGAGKRDEQYF.

The rearrangement uses TRBV19 and TRBJ2-6; possible D gene TRBD1, 6 bases. Trimming removed 3 bases from V and 4 bases from J, with 13 bases in between. Looked up from germline, CDR1 is LNHDA and CDR2 is SQIVND (reference sequence). This CDR3 contains 16 residues. DNA for the CDR3: TGTGCCAGTAGTATTGGGGGCAGAGCAGGGGCCAACGTCCTGACTTTC. Translated, it gives CASSIGGRAGANVLTF. Supplemented by reference TRBV19 and TRBJ2-6, the full variable domain reads DGGITQSPKYLFRKEGQNVTLSCEQNLNHDAMYWYRQDPGQGLRLIYYSQIVNDFQKGDIAEGYSVSREKKESFPLTVTSAQKNPTAFYLCASSIGGRAGANVLTFGAGSRLTVL.

This chain connects TRBV9 to TRBJ2-7, with TRBD2 matching over 8 bases. The CDR3 has 14 amino acids. CDR1 and CDR2 from the germline V gene are SGDLS and YYNGEE. J lost 2 bases, V lost 2 bases, and 3 bases had no gene match. The CDR3 region is CASSVTAGAYEQYF. CDR3 DNA sequence: TGTGCCAGCAGCGTTACAGCGGGGGCCTACGAGCAGTACTTC. The full variable domain, in which reference TRBV9 and TRBJ2-7 provide the parts outside the CDR3, is DSGVTQTPKHLITATGQRVTLRCSPRSGDLSVYWYQQSLDQGLQFLIQYYNGEERAKGNILERFSAQQFPDLHSELNLSSLELGDSALYFCASSVTAGAYEQYFGPGTRLTVT.

DNA for the CDR3: TGTGCCACCAGTGGCGTCAGGAGCACAGATACGCAGTATTTT. Amino acid sequence: CATSGVRSTDTQYF. The rearrangement links TRBV24-1 to TRBJ2-3; D unclear. The germline V and J ends were trimmed by 5 bases and 0 bases, with 8 bases remaining between them. CDR1 and CDR2 from the germline V gene are KGHDR and SFDVKD. The CDR3 has 14 amino acids.

Worth noting for this clone: Other DNA sequences within the sample encode an identical CDR3. The CDR3 is CASSPSRGNTEAFF. CDR3 DNA sequence: TGTGCCAGCTCACCGTCCAGGGGGAACACTGAAGCTTTCTTT. The rearrangement uses TRBV18 and TRBJ1-1; D is perhaps TRBD1 (6 bases). The CDR3 totals 14 residues. Germline V CDR1 and CDR2: KGHSH, LQKENI. V lost 3 bases, J lost 1 base, and 9 bases lay in between.

In the case of this clone: At one of its ends the junction is not consistent with the germline gene, which may arise from a read error. The V and J genes are TRBV5-6 and TRBJ2-2, with D possibly being TRBD1 (6 bases). The CDR3 is made up of 13 amino acids. Germline V gene lookup returns CDR1 SGHDT and CDR2 YYEEEE. The DNA for the CDR3 is TGTGCCAGTAGCTTCGGGACAACCGGGGAGCTGTTTTTT. Translating it yields CASSFGTTGELFF.

The chain carries TRBV5-1 and TRBJ1-4; D is ambiguous. The germline V and J ends were trimmed by 0 bases and 11 bases, with 8 bases remaining between them. CDR3 size: 12 residues. Looked up from germline, CDR1 is SGHRS and CDR2 is YFSETQ. CDR3 residues: CASSLDDGKLFF. CDR3 sequence (DNA): TGCGCCAGCAGCTTGGACGACGGGAAACTGTTTTTT.

This chain links TRBV27 with TRBJ2-1; 9 nucleotides match TRBD2. The germline gives CDR1 MNHEY, CDR2 SMNVEV (reference sequence). This CDR3 has 16 residues. With 3 bases clipped from V and 1 base from J, the junction kept 4 bases outside the gene matches. The CDR3 is CASSFTSGPSYNEQFF. The CDR3 bases are TGTGCCAGCAGTTTCACTAGCGGGCCTTCCTACAATGAGCAGTTCTTC.

The V gene is TRBV7-9, the J gene TRBJ2-3; no clear D. Germline CDR1 SEHNR, CDR2 FQNEAQ (reference sequence). The V end lost 1 base, the J end lost 5 bases, and 13 bases lay between the germline ends. This CDR3 contains 15 residues. For the CDR3, the DNA is TGTGCCAGCAGCTTAGTGGTAGCCTCCGAAGATACGCAGTATTTT. This sequence encodes CASSLVVASEDTQYF.

This chain uses TRBV24-1 with TRBJ2-2; tentatively, D is TRBD2 (6 bases). Trimming left V 3 bases short and J 3 bases short, with 10 bases between. CDR3 length: 15 amino acids. Germline lookup yields CDR1 KGHDR and CDR2 SFDVKD. CDR3 coding DNA: TGTGCCACCAGTGATCGGACTACTTACACCGGGGAGCTGTTTTTT. It translates to CATSDRTTYTGELFF.

The V call is TRBV6-1, the J call TRBJ1-2; tentative D call: TRBD1 (5 bases). This CDR3 spans 15 amino acids. The germline V gene has CDR1 MNHNS and CDR2 SASEGT. Trimming stripped 2 bases from V and 6 bases from J, with 16 bases between. The DNA of the CDR3 is TGTGCCAGCAGTGAACGTCAGGGTATTTGGAATGGCTACACCTTC. Amino acid sequence: CASSERQGIWNGYTF.